This T cell receptor (beta chain) was identified during a study of blood T cell repertoires in COVID-19. Study-wide context: Acute-phase and convalescent COVID-19 samples originated in the United States, Italy and Spain. Nucleic acid was either cDNA or gDNA, and it came from T cells, B-cell-depleted T cells, or PBMCs.

Study processing details: Nucleated cell counts were estimated from reference gene primer amplification. The table came from immunoSEQ multiplex PCR; TCRdb's copy has only in-frame clones and leaves some out. V and J calls and clone size are as listed in that table; D and trimming were resolved from the DNA. The table includes approximately 670,000 clones, about 87% detected once. With V trimmed by 4 bases and J by 2 bases, 5 bases remained unmatched. Per germline, CDR1 MNHEY and CDR2 SMNVEV (reference sequence). The CDR3 sequence is 14 residues long. This chain connects TRBV27 to TRBJ2-7; the match to TRBD2 covers 7 bases. The origin of this receptor is a woman between 18 and 29 years old with acute or convalescent COVID-19. The sequenced sample consisted of peripheral blood. The CDR3 sequence: CASSSRGVTYEQYF. For the CDR3, the DNA is TGTGCCAGCAGTTCCCGGGGGGTAACCTACGAGCAGTACTTC.